The 27 T cell receptor beta chains presented below share a single source sample, sequenced in a study of siplizumab effects on memory and regulatory T cells. Produced via immunoSEQ multiplex PCR; TCRdb's table is partial and in-frame only. Among tens of thousands of clones listed, 75% to 90% were seen once. Sequenced material: Tregs sorted from blood. Every receptor here comes from a human donor in good health.

This chain uses TRBV9 with TRBJ1-3, with a possible D match to TRBD1 (5 bases). Germline V gives CDR1 SGDLS, CDR2 YYNGEE. The CDR3 length is 16 residues. Trimming pared 4 bases from V and 0 bases from J, leaving 14 bases between. As DNA, the CDR3 is TGTGCCAGCAGCCCCGGACACCCGAGCTCTGGAAACACCATATATTTT. It specifies CASSPGHPSSGNTIYF.

The V and J genes are TRBV7-6 and TRBJ2-3, with 7 positions matching TRBD1. Germline V CDR1 and CDR2: SGHVS, FNYEAQ. This CDR3 contains 15 residues. Trimming removed 4 bases from V and 5 bases from J; junction bases left unmatched: 9. CDR3 coding DNA: TGTGCCAGCAGCTCCTCCGGGACAGTGGGAGATACGCAGTATTTT. It yields the protein CASSSSGTVGDTQYF.

This chain joins TRBV4-2 and TRBJ2-5; TRBD2 matches at 9 bases. Germline CDR1 LGHNA, CDR2 YNFKEQ. CDR3 length: 14 amino acids. J lost 5 bases, V lost 4 bases, and 5 bases had no gene match. The DNA for the CDR3 is TGTGCCAGCAGCCCAATAGCGGGAGTGGAGACCCAGTACTTC. Translated: CASSPIAGVETQYF.

V gene TRBV6-6 combines with J gene TRBJ1-2; no firm D call. CDR1 and CDR2 from the germline V gene are MNHNY and SVGAGI (reference sequence). Trimming shortened V by 2 bases and J by 4 bases, and 5 bases separated the two germline ends. The CDR3 consists of 12 residues. The CDR3 DNA follows: TGTGCCAGCAGTTACGGGCCCTATGGCTACACCTTC. It is translated as CASSYGPYGYTF.

Only one count was recorded for this clone. The chain joins TRBV5-6 to TRBJ2-7; a possible D gene is TRBD2 (5 bases). Trimming took 0 bases from V and 1 from J, leaving 8 bases between them. CDR3 length: 14 amino acids. Germline lookup yields CDR1 SGHDT and CDR2 YYEEEE. The CDR3 sequence: CASSLDPGSYEQYF. The CDR3, as DNA: TGTGCCAGCAGCTTGGATCCGGGGTCCTACGAGCAGTACTTC.

The J gene is TRBJ1-4, the V gene TRBV19, with D possibly being TRBD1 (5 bases). The CDR3 length is 14 residues. Deletions cut 6 bases from V and 7 bases from J, with 15 bases between. The germline V gene has CDR1 LNHDA and CDR2 SQIVND (reference sequence). The CDR3 bases are TGTGCCAGTAGAGAAGGGGACGGGGCTGAAAAACTGTTTTTT. Translating it yields CASREGDGAEKLFF.

The rearrangement joins TRBV5-1 to TRBJ2-3, with a tentative D call TRBD1 (5 bases). CDR1 is SGHRS and CDR2 is YFSETQ in the germline V gene. This CDR3 is built from 13 residues. V lost 4 bases, J lost 12 bases, and 18 bases lay in between. In nucleotides, the CDR3 is TGCGCCAGCAGCAATAACTTTAGGGGTTCCCAGTATTTT. Residues: CASSNNFRGSQYF.

For the CDR3, the DNA is TGTGCCAGCAGCTTAAGGGCTAGCGGGATCCACGAGCAGTACTTC. Residues: CASSLRASGIHEQYF. This chain uses TRBV7-9 with TRBJ2-7, with 9 positions matching TRBD2. V was pared by 2 bases and J by 5 bases, with 7 bases of the junction left unmatched. The CDR3 has 15 amino acids. Per germline, CDR1 SEHNR and CDR2 FQNEAQ (reference sequence).

The table lists this clone with a few counts. The V gene is TRBV6-6, the J gene TRBJ1-2, with unresolved D. The CDR3 is 13 residues long. CDR1 is MNHNY, CDR2 SVGAGI, per germline (reference sequence). The germline V and J ends were trimmed by 0 bases and 7 bases, with 9 bases remaining between them. CDR3 in DNA: TGTGCCAGCAGTTACTCGAGAGGTAGTGGCTACACCTTC. It translates to CASSYSRGSGYTF.

The chain couples TRBV29-1 to TRBJ1-3; 9 nucleotides match TRBD1. CDR1 and CDR2 (germline): SQVTM, ANQGSEA. The V segment lost 7 bases and the J segment 2 bases; nucleotides outside the gene matches: 9. The CDR3 contains 15 residues. CDR3 protein: CSAAATGGTGNTIYF. The CDR3 DNA is TGCAGCGCCGCCGCCACAGGGGGCACTGGAAACACCATATATTTT.

This sequence joins TRBV6-5 and TRBJ2-7, with TRBD2 matching over 9 bases. With V trimmed by 0 bases and J by 10 bases, 7 bases remained unmatched. The CDR3 runs to 14 residues. The germline V gene has CDR1 MNHEY and CDR2 SVGAGI. The DNA for the CDR3 is TGTGCCAGCAGTTACTCGTTTAGCGGGAGTCCCCAGTACTTC. This codes for CASSYSFSGSPQYF.

For this clone: Other DNA sequences within the sample encode an identical CDR3. The chain employs TRBV27 and TRBJ1-6, with D possibly being TRBD1 (6 bases). Deletions cut 5 bases from V and 9 bases from J, with 17 bases between. This CDR3 contains 15 residues. CDR1 and CDR2 from the germline V gene are MNHEY and SMNVEV (reference sequence). The CDR3 DNA sequence: TGTGCCAGCAGTCCCCGGGTTAGGGGGACTTCACCCCTCCACTTT. It translates to CASSPRVRGTSPLHF.

J is TRBJ2-1 and V is TRBV5-5, with D uncertain. Trimming cost V 4 bases and J 3 bases, with 14 bases left between them. Per germline, CDR1 SGHKS and CDR2 YYEKEE (reference sequence). The CDR3 covers 15 residues. CDR3 loop: CASSLDPGSYNEQFF. In nucleotides, the CDR3 is TGTGCCAGCAGCCTGGACCCGGGCAGCTACAATGAGCAGTTCTTC.

The chain joins TRBV7-2 to TRBJ2-3, with 12 bases lining up with TRBD2. CDR1 and CDR2 (germline): SGHTA, FQGNSA. The CDR3 contains 17 residues. The junction had 10 bases not matched to a gene; V was cut back by 5 bases and J by 4 bases. CDR3 amino acids: CASSERLAGVGADTQYF. CDR3 nucleotides: TGTGCCAGCAGCGAAAGACTAGCGGGAGTAGGCGCAGATACGCAGTATTTT. Together with reference TRBV7-2 and TRBJ2-3, the CDR3 gives the full variable domain: GAGVSQSPSNKVTEKGKDVELRCDPISGHTALYWYRQSLGQGLEFLIYFQGNSAPDKSGLPSDRFSAERTGGSVSTLTIQRTQQEDSAVYLCASSERLAGVGADTQYFGPGTRLTVL.

This rearrangement joins TRBV6-6 to TRBJ1-5; 9 bases fit TRBD1. CDR3 size: 15 residues. Germline V lookup: CDR1 MNHNY, CDR2 SVGAGI (reference sequence). V lost 5 bases and J lost 7; bases outside the gene matches: 9. CDR3 region: CASSPTGGAGQPQHF. As DNA, the CDR3 is TGTGCCAGCAGTCCTACAGGGGGCGCCGGGCAGCCCCAGCATTTT.

The gene calls are TRBV5-1 and TRBJ2-7; 12 nucleotides agree with TRBD1. V shed 4 bases, J shed 6 bases, and the junction held 14 bases outside the gene matches. Germline V gene lookup returns CDR1 SGHRS and CDR2 YFSETQ. The CDR3 is 17 residues long. CDR3 nucleotides: TGCGCCAGCAGCCCCAACCGGGACAGGGGGCGCGGGCGCGAGCAGTACTTC. Translated, it gives CASSPNRDRGRGREQYF.

J is TRBJ2-3 and V is TRBV28, with 8 bases that match TRBD2. Germline-derived CDR1 and CDR2 are MDHEN and SYDVKM. This CDR3 is 13 amino acids long. V shed 8 bases, J shed 4 bases, and the junction held 5 bases outside the gene matches. The CDR3 is CASLSGNSDTQYF. Written as DNA, the CDR3 is TGTGCCAGCCTTAGCGGGAATTCAGATACGCAGTATTTT.

The chain combines TRBV6-1 with TRBJ1-2; no definite D call. The CDR3 runs to 11 residues. The germline V gene encodes CDR1 MNHNS and CDR2 SASEGT. The V and J ends lost 8 bases and 2 bases respectively, with 6 bases between them. The CDR3 here is CASRRNYGYTF. Here the CDR3 DNA reads TGTGCCAGCCGCAGAAACTATGGCTACACCTTC.

The chain links TRBV7-9 to TRBJ1-4; D perhaps matches TRBD1 (5 bases). The V and J ends lost 0 bases and 4 bases respectively, with 6 bases between them. CDR1 and CDR2 (germline): SEHNR, FQNEAQ (reference sequence). CDR3 size: 14 residues. The CDR3 loop is CASSLARDNEKLFF. The CDR3 DNA is TGTGCCAGCAGCTTAGCCAGGGATAATGAAAAACTGTTTTTT.

V is TRBV6-6 and J is TRBJ1-3, with D unclear. V was pared by 4 bases and J by 0 bases, with 10 bases between. Germline CDR1 reads MNHNY; CDR2 reads SVGAGI (reference sequence). This CDR3 region has 15 residues. CDR3 nucleotide sequence: TGTGCCAGCAGTTCGGGTACAGCCTCTGGAAACACCATATATTTT. This sequence encodes CASSSGTASGNTIYF.

J is TRBJ2-2 and V is TRBV11-3; D ambiguous. Trimming took 1 base from V and 4 from J, leaving 4 bases between them. The CDR3 runs 13 residues. Germline V lookup: CDR1 SGHNT, CDR2 YENEEA. The CDR3: CASSLGATGELFF. CDR3 DNA sequence: TGTGCCAGCAGCTTAGGTGCCACCGGGGAGCTGTTTTTT. The entire variable domain, with the rest obtained from reference TRBV11-3 and TRBJ2-2, is as follows: EAGVVQSPRYKIIEKKQPVAFWCNPISGHNTLYWYLQNLGQGPELLIRYENEEAVDDSQLPKDRFSAERLKGVDSTLKIQPAELGDSAVYLCASSLGATGELFFGEGSRLTVL.

V is TRBV27 and J is TRBJ1-5, with 7 bases fitting TRBD1. Germline V CDR1 and CDR2: MNHEY, SMNVEV (reference sequence). After removal of 5 bases from V and 4 bases from J, the junction contained 5 bases not matched to a gene. The CDR3 consists of 14 residues. CDR3 sequence reads: CASSHRGENQPQHF. In DNA form, the CDR3 reads TGTGCCAGCAGTCACAGGGGTGAGAATCAGCCCCAGCATTTT.

The rearrangement uses TRBV9 and TRBJ2-5; 8 nucleotides align to TRBD1. The CDR3 extends over 15 amino acids. CDR1 and CDR2 (germline): SGDLS, YYNGEE. With 4 bases clipped from V and 3 bases from J, the junction kept 8 bases outside the gene matches. The DNA of the CDR3 is TGTGCCAGCAGCCCCGGGACAGGACAAAAAGAGACCCAGTACTTC. It specifies CASSPGTGQKETQYF. The whole variable domain, filled in from reference TRBV9 and TRBJ2-5, reads DSGVTQTPKHLITATGQRVTLRCSPRSGDLSVYWYQQSLDQGLQFLIQYYNGEERAKGNILERFSAQQFPDLHSELNLSSLELGDSALYFCASSPGTGQKETQYFGPGTRLLVL.

This clone has only one observation. V is TRBV10-3 and J is TRBJ2-7, with TRBD2 as a possible D gene (5 bases). Trimming removed 10 bases from V and 7 bases from J, with 23 bases in between. This CDR3 region has 14 residues. From germline, CDR1 is ENHRY and CDR2 SYGVKD. Written as DNA, the CDR3 is TGTGCCACGGTTTCCGCCGAGGGCCCTCGAGAGCAGTACTTC. Protein product: CATVSAEGPREQYF.

J is TRBJ1-1 and V is TRBV30; D is uncertain. CDR1 is GTSNPN, CDR2 SVGIG, per germline (reference sequence). The CDR3 has 12 amino acids. Deletions cut 2 bases from V and 1 base from J, with 5 bases between. The DNA for the CDR3 is TGTGCCTGGAGTCCCCGGAACACTGAAGCTTTCTTT. It yields the protein CAWSPRNTEAFF.

This clone has just one count. CDR3 bases: TGCGCCAGCAGCCTATGGGACAGGGGTACTAGCGGCTTCTACAATGAGCAGTTCTTC. This codes for CASSLWDRGTSGFYNEQFF. This chain links TRBV5-1 with TRBJ2-1, with 10 bases identical to TRBD1. This CDR3 is built from 19 residues. Trimming cost V 4 bases and J 3 bases; bases outside gene matches: 16. Germline CDR1 reads SGHRS; CDR2 reads YFSETQ.

The V and J genes are TRBV7-9 and TRBJ2-2; tentatively, D is TRBD2 (6 bases). This CDR3 has 15 amino acids. Looked up from germline, CDR1 is SEHNR and CDR2 is FQNEAQ (reference sequence). Trimming took 5 bases from V and 3 from J, leaving 13 bases between them. The CDR3 sequence is CASSHAGPDTGELFF. Written as DNA, the CDR3 is TGTGCCAGCAGCCATGCGGGGCCCGACACCGGGGAGCTGTTTTTT.